Below, 24 T cell receptor beta chains from the same sample are listed, as sequenced in a study of human thymus T cells. Thymus specimens were resections from corrective heart surgery. Libraries were prepared by immunoSEQ multiplex PCR; TCRdb keeps only in-frame clonotypes and omits some of them. Of 60,000 to 75,000 clones in the sample, roughly 96% were seen once. Input material: thymus tissue. These receptors all come from a girl less than two years old with a congenital heart defect but otherwise immunologically healthy.

The chain uses TRBV29-1 and TRBJ2-5; weak D call: TRBD2 (6 bases). The V gene lost 5 bases and the J gene lost 4 bases, with 17 bases spanning the gap. CDR1 is SQVTM, CDR2 ANQGSEA, per germline. This CDR3 is 14 amino acids long. As DNA, the CDR3 is TGCAGCGTTTTCCGCGGGAAGTTAGGAGAGACCCAGTACTTC. It codes for CSVFRGKLGETQYF.

The CDR3 DNA is TGTGCCAGTAGCAATAAGGGACAGGATTATGGCTACACCTTC. Protein sequence: CASSNKGQDYGYTF. The gene calls are TRBV19 and TRBJ1-2; TRBD1 aligns across 8 bases. V trimming: 6 bases; J trimming: 5 bases; junction bases outside the gene matches: 8. CDR1 and CDR2 from the germline V gene are LNHDA and SQIVND (reference sequence). The CDR3 is made up of 14 amino acids.

Here the CDR3 DNA reads TGTGCCAGCAGCGTAGGTAGGGGTCCTATGAGTTACAATGAGCAGTTCTTC. It specifies CASSVGRGPMSYNEQFF. The V and J genes are TRBV9 and TRBJ2-1, with TRBD1 as a possible D gene (5 bases). The CDR3 extends over 17 amino acids. Trimming pared 0 bases from V and 4 bases from J, leaving 17 bases between. Germline values: CDR1 SGDLS, CDR2 YYNGEE.

The chain recombines TRBV7-9 with TRBJ2-7; D call uncertain. The CDR3 totals 14 residues. Germline lookup yields CDR1 SEHNR and CDR2 FQNEAQ (reference sequence). Trimming cost V 1 base and J 7 bases, with 14 bases left between them. The CDR3 spells CASSLDPNFREQYF. CDR3 DNA: TGTGCCAGCAGCTTAGACCCTAACTTTAGAGAGCAGTACTTC.

The gene calls are TRBV7-8 and TRBJ2-7; 8 nucleotides line up with TRBD1. The V and J ends lost 5 bases and 4 bases, in that order; junction bases with no gene match: 7. Germline V gene data show CDR1 as SGHVS and CDR2 as FQNEAQ. This CDR3 spans 14 amino acids. The CDR3, as DNA: TGTGCCAGCAGCCCCGGGACAGGACTTTACGAGCAGTACTTC. Its protein is CASSPGTGLYEQYF.

This clone was seen a single time. This rearrangement joins TRBV27 to TRBJ1-5; D gene uncertain. From germline, CDR1 is MNHEY and CDR2 SMNVEV (reference sequence). Trimming left V 0 bases short and J 1 base short, with 7 bases between. The CDR3 loop spans 15 amino acids. CDR3 DNA sequence: TGTGCCAGCAGTTTATCCACAAAAAGCAATCAGCCCCAGCATTTT. Its translation is CASSLSTKSNQPQHF.

The rearrangement joins TRBV7-9 to TRBJ1-2; possible D gene TRBD1, 6 bases. The CDR3 loop spans 15 amino acids. Germline lookup yields CDR1 SEHNR and CDR2 FQNEAQ (reference sequence). Trimming stripped 5 bases from V and 8 bases from J, with 21 bases between. Here the CDR3 reads CASSRSDSPSVGYTF. In DNA, the CDR3 is TGTGCCAGCAGCCGGTCGGACAGCCCCTCCGTGGGCTACACCTTC. The full variable domain, with the rest looked up from reference TRBV7-9 and TRBJ1-2, is DTGVSQNPRHKITKRGQNVTFRCDPISEHNRLYWYRQTLGQGPEFLTYFQNEAQLEKSRLLSDRFSAERPKGSFSTLEIQRTEQGDSAMYLCASSRSDSPSVGYTFGSGTRLTVV.

The chain joins TRBV7-5 to TRBJ1-1. TRBV7-5 is an annotated pseudogene. The CDR3 extends over 13 amino acids. CDR3 sequence: CVRSLEGYTEAFF. CDR3 nucleotides: TGTGTCAGAAGCTTAGAGGGTTACACTGAAGCTTTCTTT.

The chain joins TRBV15 to TRBJ1-3, with no clear D. There are 13 residues in the CDR3. The germline gives CDR1 LNHNV, CDR2 YYDKDF (reference sequence). V was clipped by 5 bases and J by 0 bases, with 5 bases between them. CDR3 amino acids: CATSGGSGNTIYF. The CDR3 DNA is TGTGCCACCAGCGGCGGCTCTGGAAACACCATATATTTT.

This chain connects TRBV11-2 to TRBJ1-1, with unresolved D. The CDR3 length is 15 residues. V lost 6 bases to trimming and J lost 1 base, with 15 bases between them. CDR1 and CDR2 (germline): SGHAT, FQNNGV. Here the CDR3 reads CASSPVGGRNTEAFF. The CDR3 DNA sequence: TGTGCCAGCAGTCCCGTGGGAGGGAGGAACACTGAAGCTTTCTTT.

J is TRBJ1-3 and V is TRBV11-2; D uncertain. The germline V gene has CDR1 SGHAT and CDR2 FQNNGV. This CDR3 has 14 residues. Trimming removed 2 bases at V and 2 bases at J, with 7 bases between. CDR3 region: CASSLREAGNTIYF. The CDR3 DNA reads as TGTGCCAGCAGCTTAAGGGAAGCTGGAAACACCATATATTTT.

The V gene is TRBV10-1, the J gene TRBJ2-7; D is undetermined. This CDR3 has 13 residues. Germline V gene sequence: CDR1 WNHNN, CDR2 SYGVQD (reference sequence). The V end lost 3 bases, the J end lost 0 bases, and 6 bases lay between the germline ends. The CDR3 coding sequence is TGCGCCAGCAGTGATGGAATCTCCTACGAGCAGTACTTC. As protein: CASSDGISYEQYF.

V is TRBV30 and J is TRBJ1-3; possible D gene TRBD1, 5 bases. Germline assignment: CDR1 GTSNPN and CDR2 SVGIG (reference sequence). V was shortened by 3 bases and J by 0 bases, with 18 bases between the two germline ends. CDR3 length equals 17 residues. The CDR3 DNA reads TGTGCCTGGAGCCCCGGGACCGTTTTGAGCTCTGGAAACACCATATATTTT. It is translated as CAWSPGTVLSSGNTIYF.

V usage is TRBV2 and J usage is TRBJ2-2, with TRBD2 matching over 7 bases. V gave up 3 bases and J gave up 6 bases; unmatched junction bases: 13. The CDR3 extends over 17 amino acids. CDR1 is SNHLY and CDR2 is FYNNEI in the germline V gene. The chain's CDR3 is CASSEVGDYLYAGELFF. The CDR3 DNA follows: TGTGCCAGCAGTGAGGTTGGGGACTACCTCTACGCCGGGGAGCTGTTTTTT.

This clone appeared a single time. The chain joins TRBV5-1 to TRBJ2-1; D gene ambiguous. Germline V gene lookup returns CDR1 SGHRS and CDR2 YFSETQ. V shed 5 bases and J shed 5 bases, with 11 bases lying between them. The CDR3 runs 13 residues. The CDR3 DNA is TGCGCCAGCAGAGTCGGCCCGCACAATGAGCAGTTCTTC. Protein: CASRVGPHNEQFF. The full variable domain, in which reference TRBV5-1 and TRBJ2-1 provide the parts outside the CDR3, is KAGVTQTPRYLIKTRGQQVTLSCSPISGHRSVSWYQQTPGQGLQFLFEYFSETQRNKGNFPGRFSGRQFSNSRSEMNVSTLELGDSALYLCASRVGPHNEQFFGPGTRLTVL.

V and J are TRBV15 and TRBJ1-1; D uncertain. Trimming removed 0 bases from V and 1 base from J, with 15 bases in between. The length of the CDR3 is 17 residues. The germline V gene encodes CDR1 LNHNV and CDR2 YYDKDF (reference sequence). The CDR3 loop reads CATSRDRMWEGNTEAFF. The CDR3 nucleotides read TGTGCCACCAGCAGAGATCGGATGTGGGAGGGGAACACTGAAGCTTTCTTT.

The count of this clone is one. The V gene is TRBV4-3, the J gene TRBJ2-3; no clear D gene. Trimming shortened V by 5 bases and J by 4 bases, and 10 bases separated the two germline ends. CDR3 size: 13 residues. Per the germline V gene, CDR1 is LGHNA and CDR2 is YSLEER. CDR3 loop: CASSFRSADTQYF. The CDR3 DNA follows: TGCGCCAGCAGCTTTCGGTCCGCAGATACGCAGTATTTT.

The chain carries TRBV5-1 and TRBJ1-1; the D gene is possibly TRBD1 (6 bases). This CDR3 contains 17 residues. Looked up from germline, CDR1 is SGHRS and CDR2 is YFSETQ. V lost 4 bases, J lost 1 base, and 20 bases lay in between. The CDR3 sequence: CASSPDSSLSRNTEAFF. The CDR3 nucleotides are TGCGCCAGCAGCCCGGACAGCTCCTTGTCCCGGAACACTGAAGCTTTCTTT.

V gene TRBV19 combines with J gene TRBJ2-1; no clear D. CDR3 size: 15 residues. V was pared by 0 bases and J by 4 bases, with 10 bases between. The germline V gene has CDR1 LNHDA and CDR2 SQIVND (reference sequence). The CDR3 is CASSIDLAVYNEQFF. CDR3 in DNA: TGTGCCAGTAGTATAGATCTGGCAGTTTACAATGAGCAGTTCTTC.

This sequence joins TRBV5-4 and TRBJ2-3; 7 nucleotides align to TRBD2. Germline assignment: CDR1 SGHNT and CDR2 YYREEE (reference sequence). V dropped 1 base and J dropped 5; count of bases not matched to a gene: 13. The CDR3 spans 17 residues. The CDR3 DNA reads as TGTGCCAGCAGCTTGCCCGTCGGGCGGGAGTCCGAAGATACGCAGTATTTT. It specifies CASSLPVGRESEDTQYF.

This chain connects TRBV5-8 to TRBJ2-4; no clear D. The CDR3 loop spans 15 amino acids. Trimming pared 0 bases from V and 8 bases from J, leaving 15 bases between. The germline V gene has CDR1 SGHTS and CDR2 YDEGEE. The CDR3 loop reads CASSLAWKIQDIQYF. The CDR3 region has the DNA TGTGCCAGCAGCTTGGCCTGGAAAATCCAGGACATTCAGTACTTC.

This clone is a singleton in its sample. The gene calls are TRBV2 and TRBJ2-3; 7 nucleotides match TRBD2. The junction had 9 bases not matched to a gene; V was cut back by 7 bases and J by 2 bases. Germline values: CDR1 SNHLY, CDR2 FYNNEI. This CDR3 comprises 15 residues. The chain's CDR3 is CASTSPGLPTDTQYF. CDR3 sequence (DNA): TGTGCCAGCACGAGTCCGGGACTACCCACAGATACGCAGTATTTT.

The rearrangement joins TRBV4-3 to TRBJ2-7; 8 positions match TRBD1. Germline CDR1 LGHNA, CDR2 YSLEER. V was pared by 0 bases and J by 2 bases, with 15 bases of the junction left unmatched. The CDR3 is 19 residues long. The CDR3 here is CASSQEGQGAGPGTYEQYF. CDR3 DNA: TGCGCCAGCAGCCAAGAAGGGCAGGGGGCAGGTCCCGGGACCTACGAGCAGTACTTC.

The chain couples TRBV28 to TRBJ2-2, with 12 bases lining up with TRBD2. The CDR3 sequence is 20 residues long. J was trimmed by 0 bases and V by 5 bases; bases with no gene match: 13. Germline CDR1 and CDR2: MDHEN and SYDVKM. The CDR3 DNA reads as TGTGCCAGCAGTCCACGTACTATGGGACTAGCGGGCGCGAACACCGGGGAGCTGTTTTTT. It encodes CASSPRTMGLAGANTGELFF. The complete variable domain, with remaining parts taken from reference TRBV28 and TRBJ2-2, reads DVKVTQSSRYLVKRTGEKVFLECVQDMDHENMFWYRQDPGLGLRLIYFSYDVKMKEKGDIPEGYSVSREKKERFSLILESASTNQTSMYLCASSPRTMGLAGANTGELFFGEGSRLTVL.